The 21 T cell receptor beta chains reported below all come from one sample, sequenced in a study of shared clonotypes between healthy human individuals. CD45RO-negative CD8 cells positively selected for CCR7 made up the naive population, which excluded terminally differentiated effector memory CD45RA+ cells. Generated by immunoSEQ multiplex PCR, the TCRdb table keeps only in-frame clones and is missing some. There are fewer than 700,000 clones in the sample; 90% to 95% occur only once, and about 0.11% lies in the top ten. The sample consisted of naive CD8+ T cells sorted from blood. The receptor source for this set is a woman aged 30 to 39 in good health.

The V and J genes are TRBV27 and TRBJ2-7; possibly TRBD2 for D (5 bases). Germline assignment: CDR1 MNHEY and CDR2 SMNVEV (reference sequence). Deletions cut 3 bases from V and 2 bases from J, with 14 bases between. The CDR3 length is 15 residues. CDR3 coding DNA: TGTGCCAGCAGTTTTTCCGGGAAAGCCCCCTACGAGCAGTACTTC. This codes for CASSFSGKAPYEQYF.

The chain is built from TRBV4-1 and TRBJ2-1; 13 positions agree with TRBD2. Trimming removed 3 bases from V and 5 bases from J; junction bases left unmatched: 10. The CDR3 runs 18 residues. In germline, CDR1 is MGHRA, CDR2 YSYEKL. CDR3 amino acids: CASSQPPGLAGLNNEQFF. The DNA of the CDR3 is TGCGCCAGCAGCCAGCCACCGGGACTAGCGGGGCTTAACAATGAGCAGTTCTTC.

CDR3 DNA sequence: TGTGCCAGTAGGTTTGGGGTTGGGCACTATGGCTACACCTTC. Translating it yields CASRFGVGHYGYTF. The chain has TRBV19 and TRBJ1-2, with unresolved D. CDR1 and CDR2 (germline): LNHDA, SQIVND (reference sequence). V was shortened by 6 bases and J by 3 bases, with 14 bases between the two germline ends. The CDR3 runs 14 residues.

The J gene is TRBJ2-3, the V gene TRBV28; 7 bases match TRBD2. Trimming cost V 4 bases and J 5 bases; bases outside gene matches: 9. The CDR3 loop spans 15 amino acids. Germline values: CDR1 MDHEN, CDR2 SYDVKM. The CDR3 protein is CASSSRGSRIDTQYF. CDR3 DNA sequence: TGTGCCAGCAGTTCCCGCGGGAGTAGGATAGATACGCAGTATTTT.

The J gene is TRBJ1-1, the V gene TRBV19, with TRBD1 matching over 10 bases. The length of the CDR3 is 16 residues. Germline-derived CDR1 and CDR2 are LNHDA and SQIVND (reference sequence). Trimming at V came to 4 bases and at J to 6 bases, leaving 11 bases not matched to a gene. CDR3 bases: TGTGCCAGTAGTACCCATCCGGGACAGGGGATTGCTGAAGCTTTCTTT. The encoded protein is CASSTHPGQGIAEAFF.

This chain links TRBV2 with TRBJ1-2, with D tentatively TRBD1 (6 bases). The CDR3 length is 12 residues. Looked up from germline, CDR1 is SNHLY and CDR2 is FYNNEI. With 8 bases removed from V and 3 bases from J, the gap between germline ends came to 10 bases. CDR3 coding DNA: TGTGCCAGCTTGGGGGCGGACTATGGCTACACCTTC. This sequence encodes CASLGADYGYTF.

V is TRBV5-1 and J is TRBJ2-7; 9 nucleotides align to TRBD2. The V segment lost 4 bases and the J segment 5 bases; nucleotides outside the gene matches: 13. The germline V gene has CDR1 SGHRS and CDR2 YFSETQ. This CDR3 has 16 residues. The CDR3 coding sequence is TGCGCCAGCAGCCCCAGACTTATTAGCGGGGGCAACGAGCAGTACTTC. Amino acid sequence: CASSPRLISGGNEQYF.

This clone was seen a single time. The chain recombines TRBV10-3 with TRBJ1-4, with 9 bases matching TRBD1. The germline V gene has CDR1 ENHRY and CDR2 SYGVKD. The CDR3 has 19 amino acids. The J segment lost 0 bases and the V segment lost 0 bases, leaving 8 bases of the junction unmatched. CDR3 nucleotide sequence: TGTGCCATCAGTGAGTCCCGGGACAGGGCCCCTGCAACTAATGAAAAACTGTTTTTT. It specifies CAISESRDRAPATNEKLFF.

The chain links TRBV5-8 to TRBJ2-5; D unresolved. The CDR3 has 15 residues. Deletions cut 0 bases from V and 4 bases from J, with 13 bases between. The germline V gene has CDR1 SGHTS and CDR2 YDEGEE. The CDR3 sequence: CASSLVVAKAETQYF. The DNA of the CDR3 is TGTGCCAGCAGCTTGGTGGTAGCTAAGGCAGAGACCCAGTACTTC.

CDR3 loop: CASSSGSGFGDPMNTEAFF. Here the CDR3 DNA reads TGTGCCAGCAGCTCGGGGTCGGGGTTTGGGGATCCAATGAACACTGAAGCTTTCTTT. This chain links TRBV7-9 with TRBJ1-1; D unresolved. The CDR3 consists of 19 residues. The germline V gene has CDR1 SEHNR and CDR2 FQNEAQ (reference sequence). V shed 4 bases and J shed 0 bases, with 24 bases lying between them. Together with reference TRBV7-9 and TRBJ1-1, the CDR3 gives the full variable domain: DTGVSQNPRHKITKRGQNVTFRCDPISEHNRLYWYRQTLGQGPEFLTYFQNEAQLEKSRLLSDRFSAERPKGSFSTLEIQRTEQGDSAMYLCASSSGSGFGDPMNTEAFFGQGTRLTVV.

The CDR3 DNA sequence: TGTGCCAGCAGTTCCGGACTTTTCCTCTACGAGCAGTACTTC. It yields the protein CASSSGLFLYEQYF. The rearrangement links TRBV27 to TRBJ2-7, with D tentatively TRBD2 (5 bases). Trimming left V 4 bases short and J 3 bases short, with 13 bases between. The germline V gene has CDR1 MNHEY and CDR2 SMNVEV (reference sequence). This CDR3 is 14 amino acids long.

The chain combines TRBV7-9 with TRBJ1-2; 10 bases agree with TRBD1. CDR3 length: 16 residues. Germline lookup yields CDR1 SEHNR and CDR2 FQNEAQ (reference sequence). Trimming removed 5 bases from V and 1 base from J; junction bases left unmatched: 7. The CDR3 loop is CASSRVGQGGNYGYTF. Written as DNA, the CDR3 is TGTGCCAGCAGCCGGGTTGGACAGGGGGGTAACTATGGCTACACCTTC.

The chain combines TRBV2 with TRBJ1-5, with TRBD1 matching over 8 bases. The CDR3 covers 16 residues. V was pared by 3 bases and J by 0 bases, with 4 bases of the junction left unmatched. CDR1 is SNHLY, CDR2 FYNNEI, per germline. CDR3: CASSEGTGNSNQPQHF. The CDR3 DNA sequence: TGTGCCAGCAGTGAGGGGACAGGCAATAGCAATCAGCCCCAGCATTTT.

The chain couples TRBV4-1 to TRBJ2-7, with 7 bases fitting TRBD2. There are 15 residues in the CDR3. The germline V gene has CDR1 MGHRA and CDR2 YSYEKL. J lost 6 bases, V lost 0 bases, and 8 bases had no gene match. Written as DNA, the CDR3 is TGCGCCAGCAGCCAAGAACCAGGACTAGTTGGCGAGCAGTACTTC. As protein: CASSQEPGLVGEQYF.

V is TRBV30 and J is TRBJ1-2; no reliable D call. The CDR3 is 15 amino acids. Germline V lookup: CDR1 GTSNPN, CDR2 SVGIG (reference sequence). V was cut by 1 base and J by 5 bases, with 17 bases left in between. CDR3 bases: TGTGCCTGGAGTGCGCTAGGTCTGGGAGGATATGGCTACACCTTC. Amino acids: CAWSALGLGGYGYTF.

J is TRBJ1-5 and V is TRBV27; 10 bases align to TRBD1. Unmatched junction bases numbered 9, after V lost 5 bases and J lost 5 bases. Germline CDR1 and CDR2: MNHEY and SMNVEV (reference sequence). This CDR3 is 16 amino acids long. The CDR3: CASSPGTGVIHQPQHF. The CDR3 coding sequence is TGTGCCAGCAGTCCCGGGACAGGGGTGATTCATCAGCCCCAGCATTTT.

The rearrangement uses TRBV4-1 and TRBJ1-5; the match to TRBD1 covers 9 bases. With V trimmed by 0 bases and J by 5 bases, 5 bases remained unmatched. The V gene's germline CDR1 is MGHRA and CDR2 YSYEKL. The CDR3 consists of 16 residues. The CDR3 DNA sequence: TGCGCCAGCAGCCAAGAAGGGACAGGGTGGGATCAGCCCCAGCATTTT. The encoded protein is CASSQEGTGWDQPQHF.

The chain links TRBV20-1 to TRBJ2-1; D ambiguous. V lost 5 bases to trimming and J lost 8 bases, with 10 bases between them. Germline V gene lookup returns CDR1 DFQATT and CDR2 SNEGSKA (reference sequence). CDR3 size: 11 residues. CDR3 residues: CSAFQAYEQFF. Here the CDR3 DNA reads TGCAGTGCTTTCCAAGCGTATGAGCAGTTCTTC.

The CDR3 loop reads CAISEIQGNEQFF. DNA of the CDR3: TGTGCCATCAGTGAGATACAGGGGAATGAGCAGTTCTTC. The chain is built from TRBV10-3 and TRBJ2-1; TRBD1 matches at 7 bases. The germline gives CDR1 ENHRY, CDR2 SYGVKD. The V and J ends lost 2 bases and 7 bases, in that order; junction bases with no gene match: 2. CDR3 length equals 13 residues.

This rearrangement joins TRBV9 to TRBJ1-2; the match to TRBD1 covers 7 bases. CDR3 length: 16 amino acids. Germline V gene lookup returns CDR1 SGDLS and CDR2 YYNGEE. J was trimmed by 0 bases and V by 5 bases; bases with no gene match: 10. The CDR3 protein is CASSGEGAATNYGYTF. The DNA of the CDR3 is TGTGCCAGCAGTGGTGAGGGGGCAGCAACTAACTATGGCTACACCTTC.

CDR3 DNA sequence: TGTGCCAGCTCACCTACCGACAGGGTCTGGGTCACTGAAGCTTTCTTT. Residues: CASSPTDRVWVTEAFF. This chain joins TRBV18 and TRBJ1-1; TRBD1 matches at 7 bases. The CDR3 totals 16 residues. Germline CDR1 is KGHSH and CDR2 is LQKENI. V lost 3 bases and J lost 4; bases outside the gene matches: 11.